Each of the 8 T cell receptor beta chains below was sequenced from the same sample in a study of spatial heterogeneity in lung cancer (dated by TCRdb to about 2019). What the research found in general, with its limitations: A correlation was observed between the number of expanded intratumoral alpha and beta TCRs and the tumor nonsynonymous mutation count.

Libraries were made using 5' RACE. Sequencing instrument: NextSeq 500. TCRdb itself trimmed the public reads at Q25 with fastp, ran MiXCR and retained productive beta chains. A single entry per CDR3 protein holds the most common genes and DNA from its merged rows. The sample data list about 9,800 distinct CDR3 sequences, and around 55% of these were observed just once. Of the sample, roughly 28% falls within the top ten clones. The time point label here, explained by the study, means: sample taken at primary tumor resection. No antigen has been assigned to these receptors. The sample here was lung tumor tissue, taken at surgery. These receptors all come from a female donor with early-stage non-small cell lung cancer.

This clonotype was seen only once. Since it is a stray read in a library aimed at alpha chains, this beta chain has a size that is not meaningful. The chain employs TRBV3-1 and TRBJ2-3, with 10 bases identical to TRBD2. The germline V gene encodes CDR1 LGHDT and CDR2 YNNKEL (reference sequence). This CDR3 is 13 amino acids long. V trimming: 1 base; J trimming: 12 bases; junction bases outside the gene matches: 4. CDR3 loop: CASSQVLAGAQYF. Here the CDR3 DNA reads TGTGCCAGCAGCCAAGTCCTAGCGGGGGCCCAGTATTTT.

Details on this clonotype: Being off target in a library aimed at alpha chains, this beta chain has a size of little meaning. The CDR3 DNA reads as TGTGCCAGCAGCTTCTGGGATTCTCGTTCGGGCTACACCTTC. Residues: CASSFWDSRSGYTF. This chain links TRBV7-2 with TRBJ1-2; D is ambiguous. The CDR3 sequence is 14 residues long. Per germline, CDR1 SGHTA and CDR2 FQGNSA. Trimming left V 3 bases short and J 8 bases short, with 16 bases between.

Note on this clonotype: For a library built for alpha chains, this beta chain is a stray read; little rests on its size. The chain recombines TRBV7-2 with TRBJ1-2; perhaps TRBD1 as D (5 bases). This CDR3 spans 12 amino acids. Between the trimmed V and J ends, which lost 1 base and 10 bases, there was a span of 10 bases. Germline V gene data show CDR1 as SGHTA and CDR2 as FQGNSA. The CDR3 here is CASSLGQGYYTF. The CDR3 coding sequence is TGTGCCAGCAGCTTAGGTCAGGGTTACTACACCTTC.

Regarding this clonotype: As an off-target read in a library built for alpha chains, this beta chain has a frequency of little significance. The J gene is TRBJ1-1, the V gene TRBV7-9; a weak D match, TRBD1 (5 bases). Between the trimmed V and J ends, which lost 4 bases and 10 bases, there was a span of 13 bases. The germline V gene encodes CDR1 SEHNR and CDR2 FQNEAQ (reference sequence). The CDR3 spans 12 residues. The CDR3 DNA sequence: TGTGCCAGCAGCTCCACCGGGACGCGAGCTTTCTTT. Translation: CASSSTGTRAFF.

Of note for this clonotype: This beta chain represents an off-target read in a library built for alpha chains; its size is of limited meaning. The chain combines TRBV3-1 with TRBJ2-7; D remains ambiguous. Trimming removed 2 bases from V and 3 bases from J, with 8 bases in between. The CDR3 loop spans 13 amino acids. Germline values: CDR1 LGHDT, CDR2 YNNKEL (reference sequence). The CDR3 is CASSQLVLYEQYF. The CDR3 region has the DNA TGTGCCAGCAGCCAACTCGTCCTCTACGAGCAGTACTTC.

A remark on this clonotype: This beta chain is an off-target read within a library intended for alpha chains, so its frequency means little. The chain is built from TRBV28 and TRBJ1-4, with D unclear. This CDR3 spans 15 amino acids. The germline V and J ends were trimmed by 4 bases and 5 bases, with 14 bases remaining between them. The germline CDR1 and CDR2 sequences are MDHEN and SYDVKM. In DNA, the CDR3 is TGTGCCAGCAGTTCCGGACGGAGAGTAAATGAAAAACTGTTTTTT. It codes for CASSSGRRVNEKLFF. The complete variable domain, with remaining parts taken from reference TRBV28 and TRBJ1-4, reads DVKVTQSSRYLVKRTGEKVFLECVQDMDHENMFWYRQDPGLGLRLIYFSYDVKMKEKGDIPEGYSVSREKKERFSLILESASTNQTSMYLCASSSGRRVNEKLFFGSGTQLSVL.

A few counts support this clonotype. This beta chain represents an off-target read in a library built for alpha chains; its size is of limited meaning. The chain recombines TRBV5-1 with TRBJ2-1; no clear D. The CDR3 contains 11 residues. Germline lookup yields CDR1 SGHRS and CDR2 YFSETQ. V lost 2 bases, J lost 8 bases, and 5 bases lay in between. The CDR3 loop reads CASSLIHEQFF. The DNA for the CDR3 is TGCGCCAGCAGCTTAATCCATGAGCAGTTCTTC.

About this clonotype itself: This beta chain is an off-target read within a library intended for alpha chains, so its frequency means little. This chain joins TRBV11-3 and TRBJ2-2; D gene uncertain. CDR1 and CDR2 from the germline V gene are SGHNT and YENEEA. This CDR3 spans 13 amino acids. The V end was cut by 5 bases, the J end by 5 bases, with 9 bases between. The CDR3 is CASSQTATGELFF. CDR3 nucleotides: TGTGCCAGCAGCCAAACAGCAACCGGGGAGCTGTTTTTT.